Presented here are 17 T cell receptor beta chains from one specimen sequenced in a study of T cells in Graves' hyperthyroidism and ophthalmopathy. It was RNA transcripts that yielded the amplified TCR beta CDR3 regions. The HTBI primer set was used in a first-round RT-PCR of the TCR CDR3. One entry per CDR3 protein, called by TCRdb with MiXCR from the multiplex PCR reads. The sample yields fewer than 650,000 distinct CDR3 sequences, about 15% seen once. Sequencing input: blood. The receptors originated from a woman aged 40 to 55 with Graves' ophthalmopathy.

This clonotype was seen ten or more times. This chain links TRBV29-1 with TRBJ1-2, with D possibly matching TRBD1 (6 bases). In germline, CDR1 is SQVTM, CDR2 ANQGSEA. V dropped 7 bases and J dropped 6 bases, with 12 bases sitting between them. The CDR3 has 11 amino acids. For the CDR3, the DNA is TGCAGCGGCCTGGGGGCGGATGGCTACACCTTC. It encodes CSGLGADGYTF.

The sample holds many counts of this clonotype. The chain employs TRBV29-1 and TRBJ2-5; D not certain. This CDR3 has 13 residues. Trimming removed 4 bases from V and 4 bases from J, with 13 bases in between. From germline, CDR1 is SQVTM and CDR2 ANQGSEA. The CDR3 coding sequence is TGCAGCGTTGGGTTGCGAAGCCGAGAGACCCAGTACTTC. It yields the protein CSVGLRSRETQYF. Full variable domain (outside the CDR3, taken from reference TRBV29-1 and TRBJ2-5): SAVISQKPSRDICQRGTSLTIQCQVDSQVTMMFWYRQQPGQSLTLIATANQGSEATYESGFVIDKFPISRPNLTFSTLTVSNMSPEDSSIYLCSVGLRSRETQYFGPGTRLLVL.

The sample holds many counts of this clonotype. It is unclear where the CDR3 begins or ends on the DNA, so no DNA is shown, and the CDR3 is as TCRdb lists it. The rearrangement joins TRBV28 to TRBJ2-2. The CDR3 is 15 amino acids in total, end residues counted. Germline CDR1 MDHEN, CDR2 SYDVKM. CDR3 amino acids: CASSFVPANTGELFF.

This clonotype was seen repeatedly, ten times or more. The gene calls are TRBV12-3 or TRBV12-4 and TRBJ2-5; maybe TRBD2 (5 bases). V was trimmed by 7 bases and J by 0 bases, leaving 30 bases between them. The CDR3 sequence is 20 residues long. In DNA, the CDR3 is TGTGCCAGCAAGGCCCGGCGTCCTGGACTTCTCCAAAAGGACCAAGAGACCCAGTACTTC. Its protein is CASKARRPGLLQKDQETQYF.

This clonotype was seen repeatedly, ten times or more. The rearrangement uses TRBV12-3 or TRBV12-4 and TRBJ2-5, with 8 bases matching TRBD1. This CDR3 has 18 amino acids. V shed 7 bases and J 5 bases; nucleotides not matched to a gene: 21. The CDR3 region has the DNA TGTGCCAGCACCCCTTCAGGGGGCGCGGTCTGGGGTCGGGAGACCCAGTACTTC. Translation: CASTPSGGAVWGRETQYF.

This clonotype was counted a few times. The chain uses TRBV2 and TRBJ1-2, with TRBD1 matching 7 bases. Germline V gene data show CDR1 as SNHLY and CDR2 as FYNNEI. V dropped 4 bases and J dropped 6; count of bases not matched to a gene: 8. The CDR3 has 14 amino acids. The CDR3 reads CASSVWTGGDGYTF. CDR3 sequence (DNA): TGTGCCAGCAGTGTTTGGACAGGAGGGGATGGCTACACCTTC.

This clonotype was detected only a few times. The chain carries TRBV18 and TRBJ1-1; D not resolved. CDR3 length: 13 amino acids. Germline values: CDR1 KGHSH, CDR2 LQKENI. V was shortened by 3 bases and J by 8 bases, with 13 bases between the two germline ends. This CDR3 reads CASSPTRREEAFF. The CDR3 region has the DNA TGTGCCAGCTCACCGACGCGGCGGGAAGAAGCTTTCTTT.

The table lists this clonotype with many counts. This chain joins TRBV19 and TRBJ2-7, with 7 bases identical to TRBD1. Trimming took 4 bases from V and 4 from J; bases not matched to a gene: 10. The length of the CDR3 is 15 residues. CDR1 and CDR2 from the germline V gene are LNHDA and SQIVND (reference sequence). CDR3 residues: CASSKQGQAPYEQYF. Written as DNA, the CDR3 is TGTGCCAGTAGTAAACAGGGGCAGGCCCCTTACGAGCAGTACTTC. Supplemented by reference TRBV19 and TRBJ2-7, the full variable domain reads DGGITQSPKYLFRKEGQNVTLSCEQNLNHDAMYWYRQDPGQGLRLIYYSQIVNDFQKGDIAEGYSVSREKKESFPLTVTSAQKNPTAFYLCASSKQGQAPYEQYFGPGTRLTVT.

The chain joins TRBV2 to TRBJ2-2, with 11 bases identical to TRBD1. Per the germline V gene, CDR1 is SNHLY and CDR2 is FYNNEI. V was pared by 4 bases and J by 7 bases, with 5 bases of the junction left unmatched. This CDR3 contains 15 residues. This chain's CDR3 is CASSGTGGFVGELFF. The CDR3 bases are TGTGCCAGCAGTGGGACAGGGGGCTTTGTCGGGGAGCTGTTTTTT.

This clonotype was observed a handful of times. CDR3 in DNA: TGTGCCAGCAGCACCTACAGGGGGGGGAACACCGGGGAGCTGTTTTTT. This encodes CASSTYRGGNTGELFF. This sequence joins TRBV5-5 and TRBJ2-2; weak D call: TRBD1 (8 bases). Trimming took 4 bases from V and 1 from J, leaving 14 bases between them. Germline V gene data show CDR1 as SGHKS and CDR2 as YYEKEE (reference sequence). The CDR3 consists of 16 residues.

The gene calls are TRBV19 and TRBJ2-7; TRBD1 agrees at 10 bases. The ends lost 6 bases at V and 2 bases at J; junction bases unmatched: 7. Germline assignment: CDR1 LNHDA and CDR2 SQIVND (reference sequence). This CDR3 comprises 15 residues. CDR3 nucleotide sequence: TGTGCCAGTAGATCTTCAGGACAGGGGGCCTACGAGCAGTACTTC. Encoded protein: CASRSSGQGAYEQYF.

The V and J genes are TRBV12-3 or TRBV12-4 and TRBJ2-7; D may be TRBD2 (7 bases). CDR3 length equals 14 residues. V lost 3 bases, J lost 6 bases, and 15 bases lay in between. CDR3 amino acids: CASSFRGTGGEQYF. CDR3 bases: TGTGCCAGCAGTTTTAGGGGGACGGGGGGCGAGCAGTACTTC.

This clonotype was counted a few times. V and J are TRBV5-5 and TRBJ2-2; D is tentatively TRBD1 or TRBD2 (5 bases each). The CDR3 sequence is 13 residues long. Trimming pared 4 bases from V and 9 bases from J, leaving 13 bases between. The V gene's germline CDR1 is SGHKS and CDR2 YYEKEE (reference sequence). DNA for the CDR3: TGTGCCAGCAGCCTTGGGACCCCAAGGGAGCTGTTTTTT. Protein sequence: CASSLGTPRELFF.

At least ten counts were recorded for this clonotype. CDR3 nucleotides: TGTGCCAGCAATTGGGACTCTGGGGCCAACGTCCTGACTTTC. This codes for CASNWDSGANVLTF. The chain employs TRBV27 and TRBJ2-6; no clear D gene. The CDR3 has 14 residues. V was cut by 7 bases and J by 0 bases, with 7 bases left in between. CDR1 and CDR2 from the germline V gene are MNHEY and SMNVEV (reference sequence). The full variable domain, with the rest looked up from reference TRBV27 and TRBJ2-6, is EAQVTQNPRYLITVTGKKLTVTCSQNMNHEYMSWYRQDPGLGLRQIYYSMNVEVTDKGDVPEGYKVSRKEKRNFPLILESPSPNQTSLYFCASNWDSGANVLTFGAGSRLTVL.

CDR3 DNA: TGTGCCACCAGCAGAGATAGGCAGGGAAATCAGCCCCAGCATTTT. It yields the protein CATSRDRQGNQPQHF. The chain employs TRBV12-3 or TRBV12-4 and TRBJ1-5, with D possibly being TRBD1 (5 bases). Trimming pared 10 bases from V and 4 bases from J, leaving 20 bases between. The CDR3 is made up of 15 amino acids.

The chain carries TRBV12-3 or TRBV12-4 and TRBJ2-2; the D is unclear. The ends were cut back, 0 bases at V and 1 base at J, with 6 bases in the middle. This CDR3 is 15 amino acids long. The CDR3 region is CASSLALGNTGELFF. The CDR3 nucleotides read TGTGCCAGCAGTTTAGCTCTAGGGAACACCGGGGAGCTGTTTTTT.

This rearrangement joins TRBV4-3 to TRBJ1-5, with a weak D call TRBD1 (6 bases). CDR3 size: 16 residues. Germline V gene data show CDR1 as LGHNA and CDR2 as YSLEER. V shed 1 base and J shed 3 bases, with 13 bases lying between them. The CDR3: CASSQGYTGNNQPQHF. CDR3 DNA: TGCGCCAGCAGCCAAGGGTATACAGGGAACAATCAGCCCCAGCATTTT.